The 19 T cell receptor beta chains given below trace back to one sample, sequenced in a study of prognosis after radiotherapy for stage I lung cancer. From genomic DNA, two-round multiplex PCR was used to amplify TCR beta CDR3. The use of primers specific to each TRBV and TRBJ gene characterized first-round PCR. TCRdb independently ran MiXCR on the multiplex PCR reads; one entry per CDR3 protein. The sample carries over 50,000 distinct CDR3 sequences, about a third recorded once. Sequencing used PBMCs, obtained before or after stereotactic body radiation therapy (not recorded which). The source is a donor aged 50 or older with non-small cell lung cancer.

Note on this clonotype: At one end the junction does not follow the germline gene, possibly because of a read error. CDR3 sequence (DNA): TGTGCCAGCAGCTATGGGACTCACTACAATGAGCAGTTATTC. This codes for CASSYGTHYNEQLF. The chain recombines TRBV7-9 with TRBJ2-1; D perhaps matches TRBD2 (6 bases). CDR1 SEHNR and CDR2 FQNEAQ come from the germline V gene (reference sequence). CDR3 size: 14 residues.

This clonotype was observed at least ten times. The gene calls are TRBV20-1 and TRBJ2-3; 7 positions agree with TRBD2. Germline-derived CDR1 and CDR2 are DFQATT and SNEGSKA (reference sequence). The CDR3 contains 14 residues. The junction had 3 bases not matched to a gene; V was cut back by 1 base and J by 2 bases. CDR3 DNA sequence: TGCAGTGCTAGAGGGCGGGGGTACACAGATACGCAGTATTTT. It specifies CSARGRGYTDTQYF.

For this clonotype: Possible read error: a much larger clone is one base away. The chain links TRBV10-3 to TRBJ1-5, with 7 bases matching TRBD1. Germline CDR1 is ENHRY and CDR2 is SYGVKD. CDR3 length equals 13 residues. Trimming cost V 7 bases and J 5 bases; bases outside gene matches: 5. Here the CDR3 reads CAIIGTGDQPQHF. In DNA, the CDR3 is TGTGCCATCATTGGAACAGGGGATCAGCCCCAGCATTTT.

The chain joins TRBV5-4 to TRBJ2-1, with TRBD2 as a possible D gene (6 bases). The CDR3 runs 16 residues. Germline CDR1 and CDR2: SGHNT and YYREEE (reference sequence). V lost 1 base and J 5 bases, leaving 16 bases between the germline ends. Written as DNA, the CDR3 is TGTGCCAGCAGCTTGTCTGCTAGCGCGTTAAACAATGAGCAGTTCTTC. Protein: CASSLSASALNNEQFF. Combining the CDR3 with reference TRBV5-4 and TRBJ2-1 gives the whole variable domain ETGVTQSPTHLIKTRGQQVTLRCSSQSGHNTVSWYQQALGQGPQFIFQYYREEENGRGNFPPRFSGLQFPNYSSELNVNALELDDSALYLCASSLSASALNNEQFFGPGTRLTVL.

The table lists this clonotype with many counts. The chain joins TRBV7-9 to TRBJ2-1; D is unresolved. V was cut by 1 base and J by 2 bases, with 3 bases left in between. Germline V gene lookup returns CDR1 SEHNR and CDR2 FQNEAQ (reference sequence). This CDR3 is built from 13 residues. The CDR3 spells CASSLDAYNEQFF. The CDR3 DNA follows: TGTGCCAGCAGCTTAGACGCCTACAATGAGCAGTTCTTC.

For this clonotype: One end of the junction fails to match germline, which may point to a read error. The gene calls are TRBV5-1 and TRBJ2-1; TRBD2 is a possible D gene (6 bases). Germline CDR1 is SGHRS and CDR2 is YFSETQ. CDR3 length: 15 amino acids. In nucleotides, the CDR3 is TGTGCCAGCGGAGGGTTGGTAGGGTCCTACAATGAGCGGTTCTTC. Residues: CASGGLVGSYNERFF.

This rearrangement joins TRBV5-4 to TRBJ2-5; weak D call: TRBD2 (6 bases). The CDR3 loop spans 13 amino acids. Germline CDR1 and CDR2: SGHNT and YYREEE (reference sequence). V was cut by 8 bases and J by 5 bases, with 16 bases left in between. The CDR3 protein is CASSRDLMETQYF. In DNA form, the CDR3 reads TGTGCCAGTTCGCGGGATTTAATGGAGACCCAGTACTTC.

This clonotype appeared a single time. This sequence is one base from a far larger clone and is likely a read error. The rearrangement uses TRBV6-2 or TRBV6-3 and TRBJ2-3; no reliable D call. The ends were cut back, 6 bases at V and 11 bases at J, with 30 bases in the middle. There are 17 residues in the CDR3. Germline V CDR1 and CDR2: MNHEY, SVGEGT. The CDR3 loop reads CASSAPTWTVVGRMQYF. For the CDR3, the DNA is TGTGCCAGCAGCGCCCCCACCTGGACGGTCGTCGGAAGGATGCAGTATTTT.

In its sample, this clonotype was seen many times. The rearrangement joins TRBV25-1 to TRBJ1-4, with D possibly matching TRBD1 (6 bases). This CDR3 spans 13 amino acids. The germline V gene has CDR1 MGHDK and CDR2 SYGVNS. The V end lost 8 bases, the J end lost 6 bases, and 13 bases lay between the germline ends. The CDR3 bases are TGTGCCAGCTCCACAGGGTCTGATGAAAAACTGTTTTTT. Its protein is CASSTGSDEKLFF.

As concerns this clonotype: Being one base from a much bigger clone, this may be a read error. The V call is TRBV7-2, the J call TRBJ2-7; D is possibly TRBD2 (6 bases). Germline values: CDR1 SGHTA, CDR2 FQGNSA. V was pared by 3 bases and J by 6 bases, with 15 bases between. The CDR3 loop spans 14 amino acids. This chain's CDR3 is CASSFSPLAREQYF. The CDR3 region has the DNA TGTGCCAGCAGCTTCTCGCCGCTAGCGCGCGAGCAGTACTTC.

There are many counts of this clonotype. This rearrangement joins TRBV7-9 to TRBJ2-7, with 8 bases lining up with TRBD1. The CDR3 has 14 residues. Trimming at V came to 2 bases and at J to 7 bases, leaving 7 bases not matched to a gene. Germline CDR1 is SEHNR and CDR2 is FQNEAQ (reference sequence). As DNA, the CDR3 is TGTGCCAGCAGCTTACGGACAGGGTCAGGAGAGCAGTACTTC. It is translated as CASSLRTGSGEQYF.

Ten or more counts support this clonotype. The J gene is TRBJ2-7, the V gene TRBV20-1; D is unresolved. The CDR3 totals 14 residues. V lost 0 bases and J 4 bases, leaving 13 bases between the germline ends. From germline, CDR1 is DFQATT and CDR2 SNEGSKA (reference sequence). CDR3: CSARDSLSVYEQYF. Written as DNA, the CDR3 is TGCAGTGCTAGAGATTCCCTAAGTGTTTACGAGCAGTACTTC.

This clonotype has at least ten counts. The rearrangement joins TRBV28 to TRBJ1-5; D is unclear. The CDR3 has 12 amino acids. CDR1 and CDR2 from the germline V gene are MDHEN and SYDVKM. Trimming removed 6 bases at V and 5 bases at J, with 8 bases between. DNA of the CDR3: TGTGCCAGCAGGCCCGTATATCAGCCCCAGCATTTT. It specifies CASRPVYQPQHF.

This chain connects TRBV7-8 to TRBJ2-7, with D maybe TRBD2 (6 bases). V was shortened by 5 bases and J by 2 bases, with 16 bases between the two germline ends. The CDR3 contains 15 residues. Germline CDR1 SGHVS, CDR2 FQNEAQ. The CDR3 loop is CASSLRAGTAYEQYF. As DNA, the CDR3 is TGTGCCAGCAGCCTTAGGGCGGGGACTGCCTACGAGCAGTACTTC. The whole variable domain, remainder taken from reference TRBV7-8 and TRBJ2-7, is GAGVSQSPRYKVAKRGQDVALRCDPISGHVSLFWYQQALGQGPEFLTYFQNEAQLDKSGLPSDRFFAERPEGSVSTLKIQRTQQEDSAVYLCASSLRAGTAYEQYFGPGTRLTVT.

This clonotype was picked up many times. The rearrangement uses TRBV12-3 or TRBV12-4 and TRBJ2-2, with 10 bases that match TRBD1. CDR3 size: 15 residues. The V and J ends lost 5 bases and 6 bases, in that order; junction bases with no gene match: 6. CDR3 nucleotides: TGTGCCAGCAGTCTGGGACAGGGGATGCCCGGGGAGCTGTTTTTT. Amino acids: CASSLGQGMPGELFF.

In regard to this clonotype: This sequence may be a read error, since a much larger clone differs from it by one base. The J gene is TRBJ2-5, the V gene TRBV6-2 or TRBV6-3; unclear D gene. The CDR3 sequence is 14 residues long. Looked up from germline, CDR1 is MNHEY and CDR2 is SVGEGT. The CDR3 coding sequence is TGTGCCAGCATTTACTCGAATCAGCTCAGTACCCAGTACTTC. Amino acids: CASIYSNQLSTQYF.

This clonotype came up many times. The CDR3 bases are TGTGCCAGCAGCTGCACTGGGGGGCTGAACACCGGGGAGCTGTTTTTT. It codes for CASSCTGGLNTGELFF. This sequence joins TRBV7-8 and TRBJ2-2, with D perhaps being TRBD1 or TRBD2 (6 bases each). Germline-derived CDR1 and CDR2 are SGHVS and FQNEAQ. CDR3 length equals 16 residues. V was clipped by 4 bases and J by 1 base, with 13 bases between them. Looking up the rest from reference TRBV7-8 and TRBJ2-2 gives the full variable domain: GAGVSQSPRYKVAKRGQDVALRCDPISGHVSLFWYQQALGQGPEFLTYFQNEAQLDKSGLPSDRFFAERPEGSVSTLKIQRTQQEDSAVYLCASSCTGGLNTGELFFGEGSRLTVL.

In its sample, this clonotype was seen many times. The chain has TRBV5-1 and TRBJ2-1; 7 bases agree with TRBD2. With 7 bases clipped from V and 6 bases from J, the junction kept 7 bases outside the gene matches. The CDR3 totals 13 residues. CDR1 and CDR2 (germline): SGHRS, YFSETQ. The CDR3: CASRLAVSNEQFF. CDR3 sequence (DNA): TGCGCCAGCCGACTAGCAGTCAGCAATGAGCAGTTCTTC.

The chain has TRBV6-2 or TRBV6-3 and TRBJ1-5; D remains ambiguous. V was shortened by 6 bases and J by 9 bases, with 24 bases between the two germline ends. Germline V gene lookup returns CDR1 MNHEY and CDR2 SVGEGT. CDR3 length: 16 amino acids. CDR3 sequence reads: CASSLGGRFPRRPQHF. The CDR3 nucleotides are TGTGCCAGCAGCCTGGGCGGGCGGTTCCCCCGAAGGCCCCAGCATTTT.